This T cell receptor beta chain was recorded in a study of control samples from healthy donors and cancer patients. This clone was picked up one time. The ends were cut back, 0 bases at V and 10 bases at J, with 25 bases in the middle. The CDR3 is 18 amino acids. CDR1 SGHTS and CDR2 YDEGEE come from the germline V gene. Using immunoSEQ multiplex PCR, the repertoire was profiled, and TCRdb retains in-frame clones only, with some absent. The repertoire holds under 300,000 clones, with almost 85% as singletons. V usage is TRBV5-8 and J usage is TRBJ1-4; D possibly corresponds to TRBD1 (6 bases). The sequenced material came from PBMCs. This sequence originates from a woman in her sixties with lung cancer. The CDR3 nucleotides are TGTGCCAGCAGCTTGGCATTGGGAGCGGGGGGCCCGACGGGAAAACTGTTTTTT. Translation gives CASSLALGAGGPTGKLFF.